This T cell receptor (beta chain) came from a study of Graves' ophthalmopathy and Graves' hyperthyroidism. Per germline, CDR1 SGHRS and CDR2 YFSETQ. With 4 bases removed from V and 6 bases from J, the gap between germline ends came to 19 bases. The CDR3 is 15 amino acids. This clonotype was seen ten or more times. CDR3 regions of TCR beta were amplified from RNA transcripts. HTBI primers served in a first-round RT-PCR, which a second-round multiplex PCR followed. MiXCR was run by TCRdb on the multiplex PCR reads, yielding one entry per CDR3 protein. The sample contains tens of thousands of distinct CDR3 sequences, around 48% of which appear only once.

The sequence derives from an adult man with Graves' ophthalmopathy. Material for sequencing was peripheral blood. The chain carries TRBV5-1 and TRBJ1-1; the D is unclear. The CDR3, as DNA: TGCGCCAGCAGCGTTGGGCTGCGCGGTCTAGCTGAAGCTTTCTTT. Translating gives CASSVGLRGLAEAFF.